The clone carrying this T cell receptor (beta chain) was observed a few times. The data are from a study of blood T cell repertoires in COVID-19. In the original workflow: Estimation of nucleated cell counts relied on the amplification of reference gene primers. Only in-frame clones appear in the TCRdb table, and some are missing; sequencing was by immunoSEQ multiplex PCR. That table furnishes V, J and clone size, whereas the DNA furnished D and trimming. This table has about 210,000 clones, approximately 78% appearing once. The CDR3 extends over 15 amino acids. Germline V CDR1 and CDR2: SGHRS, YFSETQ. Germline trimming cut 3 bases from V and 6 bases from J; bases unmatched to any gene: 7.

This clonotype was sampled from a woman in her thirties or forties with acute or convalescent COVID-19. The chain has TRBV5-1 and TRBJ1-4; TRBD1 agrees at 8 bases. The specimen sequenced was peripheral blood. The CDR3: CASSSRTGQYEKLFF. The CDR3 DNA reads TGCGCCAGCAGCTCGCGGACAGGGCAATATGAAAAACTGTTTTTT.